The 20 T cell receptor beta chains in this list originate from one sample, sequenced in a study of blood T cell repertoires in COVID-19. Only in-frame clones appear in the TCRdb table, and some are missing; sequencing was by immunoSEQ multiplex PCR. The repertoire holds around 280,000 clones, with roughly 90% as singletons. What was sequenced was peripheral blood. The receptors stem from a woman in her forties or fifties who had recovered from COVID-19.

The J gene is TRBJ1-5, the V gene TRBV4-3; D unresolved. The V end was cut by 0 bases, the J end by 4 bases, with 4 bases between. Germline V gene sequence: CDR1 LGHNA, CDR2 YSLEER. This CDR3 has 13 amino acids. This CDR3 is CASSQDNNQPQHF. The CDR3 region has the DNA TGCGCCAGCAGCCAAGATAATAATCAGCCCCAGCATTTT.

This sequence joins TRBV29-1 and TRBJ1-1; D call uncertain. V dropped 5 bases and J dropped 3 bases, with 19 bases sitting between them. Looked up from germline, CDR1 is SQVTM and CDR2 is ANQGSEA. The CDR3 contains 15 residues. The CDR3 DNA reads TGCAGCGTTAGAGGAGGCCGGGGAGTACACACTGAAGCTTTCTTT. Residues: CSVRGGRGVHTEAFF. The full variable domain, rest sourced from reference TRBV29-1 and TRBJ1-1, is SAVISQKPSRDICQRGTSLTIQCQVDSQVTMMFWYRQQPGQSLTLIATANQGSEATYESGFVIDKFPISRPNLTFSTLTVSNMSPEDSSIYLCSVRGGRGVHTEAFFGQGTRLTVV.

This chain joins TRBV4-1 and TRBJ2-3; TRBD2 matches 11 bases. Germline CDR1 and CDR2: MGHRA and YSYEKL. After removal of 2 bases from V and 6 bases from J, the junction contained 7 bases not matched to a gene. The CDR3 runs 16 residues. The CDR3 is CASSQSVLAGVDTQYF. The DNA for the CDR3 is TGCGCCAGCAGCCAATCTGTACTAGCGGGAGTTGATACGCAGTATTTT.

With regard to this clone: This same CDR3 is encoded by further DNA sequences in the sample. The chain couples TRBV10-3 to TRBJ1-5, with TRBD1 identical over 11 bases. Trimming took 6 bases from V and 8 from J; bases not matched to a gene: 6. This CDR3 has 14 amino acids. The V gene's germline CDR1 is ENHRY and CDR2 SYGVKD. DNA of the CDR3: TGTGCCATCAGCGAAGGGACAGGGGGGAAGCCCCAGCATTTT. Translating gives CAISEGTGGKPQHF.

This chain uses TRBV6-1 with TRBJ2-5, with 7 bases that match TRBD2. V lost 3 bases to trimming and J lost 1 base; unmatched junction nucleotides: 5. The CDR3 is 15 amino acids. The V gene's germline CDR1 is MNHNS and CDR2 SASEGT. CDR3 region: CASSDPSGSQETQYF. CDR3 DNA: TGTGCCAGCAGTGACCCTAGCGGTTCCCAAGAGACCCAGTACTTC.

V gene TRBV28 combines with J gene TRBJ1-6; D is perhaps TRBD1 (5 bases). CDR3 length equals 16 residues. Germline CDR1 reads MDHEN; CDR2 reads SYDVKM. Trimming removed 1 base at V and 7 bases at J, with 14 bases between. CDR3 coding DNA: TGTGCCAGCAGTTTATTTGTAGGGGTGGAGAATTCACCCCTCCACTTT. This translates into CASSLFVGVENSPLHF.

This sequence joins TRBV7-9 and TRBJ2-7, with 10 bases lining up with TRBD1. Germline V CDR1 and CDR2: SEHNR, FQNEAQ (reference sequence). After removal of 4 bases from V and 7 bases from J, the junction contained 7 bases not matched to a gene. This CDR3 contains 14 residues. The CDR3 nucleotides are TGTGCCAGCAGCTCTCGACAGGGGGCGTGGGAGCAGTACTTC. It specifies CASSSRQGAWEQYF.

The CDR3 is CASSPEWAGGYQPQHF. Written as DNA, the CDR3 is TGTGCCAGCAGCCCCGAGTGGGCCGGGGGGTATCAGCCCCAGCATTTT. This chain links TRBV6-2 or TRBV6-3 with TRBJ1-5; a possible D gene is TRBD1 (5 bases). With 6 bases removed from V and 5 bases from J, the gap between germline ends came to 20 bases. Germline lookup yields CDR1 MNHEY and CDR2 SVGEGT. The CDR3 is 16 residues long.

This clone has just one count. The chain uses TRBV18 and TRBJ1-1; 11 bases align to TRBD1. This CDR3 contains 14 residues. Germline trimming cut 6 bases from V and 7 bases from J; bases unmatched to any gene: 7. The germline gives CDR1 KGHSH, CDR2 LQKENI. This chain's CDR3 is CASSPGQGAGEAFF. In nucleotides, the CDR3 is TGTGCCAGCTCCCCCGGACAGGGGGCAGGTGAAGCTTTCTTT.

This clone was recorded a few times. This sequence joins TRBV29-1 and TRBJ2-1, with D unresolved. This CDR3 comprises 15 residues. CDR1 is SQVTM, CDR2 ANQGSEA, per germline. The germline V and J ends were trimmed by 5 bases and 0 bases, with 14 bases remaining between them. This chain's CDR3 is CSVSRGSSSYNEQFF. The CDR3 DNA follows: TGCAGCGTTTCACGAGGCTCAAGCTCCTACAATGAGCAGTTCTTC.

This clone was counted a few times. The chain uses TRBV19 and TRBJ2-3, with 8 nucleotides matching TRBD1. This CDR3 region has 15 residues. Trimming at V came to 2 bases and at J to 8 bases, leaving 9 bases not matched to a gene. Per the germline V gene, CDR1 is LNHDA and CDR2 is SQIVND (reference sequence). CDR3 sequence: CASSISGQGDGTQYF. The CDR3 DNA reads TGTGCCAGTAGTATATCCGGACAGGGTGACGGTACGCAGTATTTT.

This chain joins TRBV10-3 and TRBJ1-5; TRBD1 matches at 9 bases. Germline values: CDR1 ENHRY, CDR2 SYGVKD. Trimming removed 4 bases from V and 5 bases from J; junction bases left unmatched: 3. This CDR3 has 14 amino acids. CDR3 DNA: TGTGCCATCAGTGGGGGACAGGGTGATCAGCCCCAGCATTTT. This gives the protein CAISGGQGDQPQHF.

This chain links TRBV13 with TRBJ1-1; D perhaps matches TRBD1 (6 bases). The CDR3 runs to 14 residues. With 3 bases removed from V and 1 base from J, the gap between germline ends came to 9 bases. Per germline, CDR1 PRHDT and CDR2 FYEKMQ (reference sequence). CDR3 in DNA: TGTGCCAGCAGCTTCCCAGGGGCGAACACTGAAGCTTTCTTT. Its protein product is CASSFPGANTEAFF.

The genes are TRBV6-5 and TRBJ1-2, with 9 bases that match TRBD1. After removal of 10 bases from V and 10 bases from J, the junction contained 19 bases not matched to a gene. The CDR3 runs 15 residues. Germline V CDR1 and CDR2: MNHEY, SVGAGI. The CDR3 DNA is TGTGCCACCACTCCTGAAACCTCGGGACAGGGCATCTACACCTTC. Translating it yields CATTPETSGQGIYTF.

This chain links TRBV6-2 or TRBV6-3 with TRBJ1-1, with D unclear. Germline CDR1 is MNHEY and CDR2 is SVGEGT. V lost 5 bases and J 6 bases, leaving 10 bases between the germline ends. This CDR3 has 12 amino acids. The CDR3 coding sequence is TGTGCCAGCAGTGAGGGCCGGTCTGAAGCTTTCTTT. It is translated as CASSEGRSEAFF.

The CDR3 DNA reads as TGTGCCAGCAGCCCGCAGACAGGGCCCAGCTCCTACGAGCAGTACTTC. It is translated as CASSPQTGPSSYEQYF. This rearrangement joins TRBV7-9 to TRBJ2-7; 7 positions agree with TRBD1. This CDR3 has 16 residues. V shed 5 bases and J 0 bases; nucleotides not matched to a gene: 10. From germline, CDR1 is SEHNR and CDR2 FQNEAQ (reference sequence). The full variable domain, completed using reference TRBV7-9 and TRBJ2-7, is DTGVSQNPRHKITKRGQNVTFRCDPISEHNRLYWYRQTLGQGPEFLTYFQNEAQLEKSRLLSDRFSAERPKGSFSTLEIQRTEQGDSAMYLCASSPQTGPSSYEQYFGPGTRLTVT.

This chain connects TRBV18 to TRBJ1-3; D may be TRBD1 (5 bases). Trimming removed 3 bases from V and 4 bases from J, with 16 bases in between. CDR3 length: 16 amino acids. The germline gives CDR1 KGHSH, CDR2 LQKENI. CDR3 sequence: CASSPPRGTEGNTIYF. DNA for the CDR3: TGTGCCAGCTCACCGCCTAGGGGTACCGAGGGAAACACCATATATTTT.

The chain links TRBV15 to TRBJ1-3; D gene uncertain. This CDR3 has 16 amino acids. Trimming took 5 bases from V and 0 from J, leaving 14 bases between them. Germline V lookup: CDR1 LNHNV, CDR2 YYDKDF (reference sequence). The CDR3 nucleotides read TGTGCCACCAGCGAAAACAGACGGTCCTCTGGAAACACCATATATTTT. Its protein product is CATSENRRSSGNTIYF.

The J gene is TRBJ1-2, the V gene TRBV14; 8 bases line up with TRBD1. Germline CDR1 is SGHDN and CDR2 is FVKESK. CDR3 size: 16 residues. Trimming cost V 3 bases and J 0 bases; bases outside gene matches: 6. In DNA form, the CDR3 reads TGTGCCAGCAGCCACACGGGACAGGAAGCTAACTATGGCTACACCTTC. Translated: CASSHTGQEANYGYTF.

V and J are TRBV4-3 and TRBJ2-7; no clear D. V shed 4 bases and J shed 1 base, with 8 bases lying between them. CDR3 size: 13 residues. The germline V gene has CDR1 LGHNA and CDR2 YSLEER. CDR3 amino acids: CASSLEASYEQYF. DNA of the CDR3: TGCGCCAGCAGCCTCGAGGCATCCTACGAGCAGTACTTC.